The rows below give T cell receptor beta chains drawn from one sample of a study of T cell responses to AZD1222 COVID-19 vaccine. Only in-frame clones appear in the TCRdb table, and some are missing; sequencing was by immunoSEQ multiplex PCR. This table holds roughly 130,000 clones, about 90% found once. The sequencing here drew on peripheral blood, taken on day 0 of AZD1222 vaccination. Source of these receptors: an adult in good health. The conserved cysteine and the conserved F or W are not part of the CDR3 here. A D gene is named only where the DNA matches it firmly. Rows may omit the clone size; those that give it use once, few, many or a size class.

ATSRDRDASPLH | - | TRBD1 | TRBV15
ASSLAGGETQY | - | - | TRBV5-1
ASSLGGGIQETQY | - | - | TRBV5-4
ATRGRGGLGYT | - | TRBD1 | TRBV24-1
ASSVGTGVNEKLF | - | TRBD1 | TRBV9
ASSLKERGRAF | - | - | TRBV3-1/TRBV3-2
ASSPKRGAIRNEQF | - | - | TRBV14
ASRRQGRTGELF | - | TRBD1 | TRBV11-2
ASSLGGGQGYGYT | - | TRBD1 | TRBV7-2
AISDQQGGNQPQH | - | TRBD1 | TRBV10-3
ASTSPGQGSYEQY | - | TRBD1 | TRBV5-4
ASSLWTGDRDGYT | - | TRBD1 | TRBV28
ASSPDRVSYNEQF | once | TRBD1 | TRBV7-3
ASSPSGTGFFFLH | - | TRBD1 | TRBV19
ASSQDLVNSGANVLT | - | - | TRBV4-2
ASSPGLAGGTNNEQF | - | TRBD2 | TRBV4-2
ASSQATAAGGEQY | - | - | TRBV3-1/TRBV3-2
AWTPGLNTGELF | once | - | TRBV30
ASSYKVAAGLAGGRAYEQY | few | TRBD2 | TRBV6-2/TRBV6-3
ASSPQVRGSGNTIY | - | - | TRBV19
ASSLASQSSYNEQF | - | - | TRBV5-1
ASTEGSSTDTQY | - | - | TRBV3-1/TRBV3-2
AWSVTGLYNSPLH | - | - | TRBV30
AWRGRDEGETQY | - | - | TRBV30
ASSSTGLSGANVLT | - | - | TRBV5-6
ATSDAGTEAF | - | - | TRBV24-1
ASSSNYRDRGFHEQY | few | TRBD1 | TRBV11-2
ASSGGTARSYEQY | - | TRBD1 | TRBV9
AIALGFNQPQH | few | - | TRBV6-5
ASTTRDSLQKSEQY | - | TRBD1 | TRBV5-1
ASSIGGTGAYGELF | - | TRBD1 | TRBV19
SIAGLGNTIY | - | - | TRBV29-1
ASSPSSPGELF | few | - | TRBV11-3
ASSFERNNEQF | once | - | TRBV5-1
ASSLASAF | - | - | TRBV5-1
ASSPYPGTEAF | - | - | TRBV25-1
ASSVGQGRVEQY | - | TRBD1 | TRBV9
ASSLRTSGGSDTQY | - | TRBD2 | TRBV5-1
ASDRTGEQY | - | - | TRBV28
ASSAGTNRNEQF | - | TRBD2 | TRBV9
ASSYGISTDTQY | - | - | TRBV6-5
ASSSGQVVQPQH | - | TRBD1 | TRBV11-2
ASSQKGYWVSSTEAF | few | - | TRBV14
ASSFASQIGEQY | once | - | TRBV11-2
ASSQGTGGSYNEQF | - | TRBD1 | TRBV6-2/TRBV6-3
ASSREGQMNTGELF | - | TRBD1 | TRBV5-1
ASSFKDRGYNEQF | few | TRBD1 | TRBV5-4
ASSQRGRTEAF | once | - | TRBV6-5
ASSDSGPDEAF | - | - | TRBV6-4
ASSQDRNYGYT | - | - | TRBV4-1
ASSQASPSSNEKLF | - | - | TRBV4-1
ASSPLIGGWTGELF | - | - | TRBV27
ASSSGTGNSYEQY | - | TRBD1 | TRBV10-2
ASSLAGGAGPNEKLF | - | - | TRBV5-1
ASSLTGGGEKLF | - | - | TRBV11-2
ASSPDRGPREQY | once | TRBD1 | TRBV5-4
ASSLKGGETQY | - | TRBD2 | TRBV5-4
ASSALQGASSPLH | - | TRBD1 | TRBV7-2
ASSHDRGPTYEQY | - | TRBD1 | TRBV6-5
ASSLGGLGGTEAF | - | - | TRBV5-5